These 17 T cell receptor beta chains came from one sample sequenced in a study of blood T cell repertoires in COVID-19. This table comes from immunoSEQ multiplex PCR, and its TCRdb copy is limited to in-frame clones, with some not included. The sample carries 40,000 or so clones, approximately 91% recorded once. The specimen sequenced was peripheral blood. The receptors come from a man aged 50 to 60 with active COVID-19.

The V gene is TRBV5-1, the J gene TRBJ2-2, with TRBD2 matching over 9 bases. The CDR3 length is 17 residues. The V gene end was trimmed by 0 bases and the J gene end by 4 bases; junction bases not matched to a gene: 7. Germline V gene lookup returns CDR1 SGHRS and CDR2 YFSETQ. CDR3 loop: CASSLGLVAGVTGELFF. DNA of the CDR3: TGCGCCAGCAGCTTGGGCCTAGTAGCGGGAGTCACCGGGGAGCTGTTTTTT.

This chain joins TRBV30 and TRBJ2-6; D is perhaps TRBD1 (5 bases). This CDR3 contains 15 residues. The germline V gene has CDR1 GTSNPN and CDR2 SVGIG (reference sequence). The V gene lost 5 bases and the J gene lost 0 bases, with 11 bases spanning the gap. This chain's CDR3 is CAWGAFLSGANVLTF. CDR3 DNA: TGTGCCTGGGGGGCCTTCCTCTCTGGGGCCAACGTCCTGACTTTC.

In its sample, this clone was seen a few times. The chain employs TRBV14 and TRBJ2-5; the D gene is possibly TRBD2 (5 bases). Germline lookup yields CDR1 SGHDN and CDR2 FVKESK. The CDR3 sequence is 14 residues long. Trimming cost V 3 bases and J 5 bases, with 13 bases left between them. The CDR3 loop is CASSHGRGLETQYF. CDR3 coding DNA: TGTGCCAGCAGCCACGGACGCGGGTTGGAGACCCAGTACTTC.

The CDR3 DNA reads as TGTGCCAGCAGCTCCAGACAGATGAACACTGAAGCTTTCTTT. This translates into CASSSRQMNTEAFF. The genes are TRBV11-2 and TRBJ1-1, with D perhaps TRBD1 (5 bases). Germline V gene lookup returns CDR1 SGHAT and CDR2 FQNNGV. There are 14 residues in the CDR3. V gave up 4 bases and J gave up 0 bases, with 9 bases separating them.

The chain recombines TRBV2 with TRBJ2-1, with TRBD2 matching over 7 bases. CDR1 and CDR2 (germline): SNHLY, FYNNEI. The length of the CDR3 is 13 residues. J was trimmed by 5 bases and V by 7 bases; bases with no gene match: 5. This CDR3 reads CASKTSRNNEQFF. In DNA form, the CDR3 reads TGTGCCAGCAAGACTAGCCGGAACAATGAGCAGTTCTTC.

This clone has only one observation. The rearrangement joins TRBV29-1 to TRBJ1-3, with D perhaps matching TRBD1 (6 bases). The CDR3 length is 15 residues. In germline, CDR1 is SQVTM, CDR2 ANQGSEA. V shed 0 bases and J shed 4 bases, with 13 bases lying between them. CDR3 sequence (DNA): TGCAGCGTTGAAGAGAAGGGGGAGCCAGGAAACACCATATATTTT. This sequence encodes CSVEEKGEPGNTIYF.

A few counts support this clone. This chain joins TRBV5-1 and TRBJ2-7, with a possible D match to TRBD1 (6 bases). The germline CDR1 and CDR2 sequences are SGHRS and YFSETQ. Trimming stripped 4 bases from V and 3 bases from J, with 14 bases between. The CDR3 covers 14 residues. CDR3 sequence (DNA): TGCGCCAGCAGCAACAGGGCAGGGGTCTACGAGCAGTACTTC. Its translation: CASSNRAGVYEQYF. The variable domain in full, completed from reference TRBV5-1 and TRBJ2-7, reads KAGVTQTPRYLIKTRGQQVTLSCSPISGHRSVSWYQQTPGQGLQFLFEYFSETQRNKGNFPGRFSGRQFSNSRSEMNVSTLELGDSALYLCASSNRAGVYEQYFGPGTRLTVT.

The V gene is TRBV5-5, the J gene TRBJ1-5, with 11 bases that match TRBD1. V lost 0 bases to trimming and J lost 0 bases; unmatched junction nucleotides: 2. From germline, CDR1 is SGHKS and CDR2 YYEKEE (reference sequence). There are 17 residues in the CDR3. The CDR3 region is CASSLGTGGNSNQPQHF. The CDR3 nucleotides are TGTGCCAGCAGCTTGGGGACAGGGGGCAATAGCAATCAGCCCCAGCATTTT.

The CDR3 DNA follows: TGTGCCAGTAGTATGAGTAGACGGAGCCATCAGCCCCAGCATTTT. It translates to CASSMSRRSHQPQHF. The chain uses TRBV19 and TRBJ1-5; D call uncertain. There are 15 residues in the CDR3. The V gene's germline CDR1 is LNHDA and CDR2 SQIVND (reference sequence). V lost 3 bases and J lost 5, with 14 bases in between. The variable domain in full, completed from reference TRBV19 and TRBJ1-5, reads DGGITQSPKYLFRKEGQNVTLSCEQNLNHDAMYWYRQDPGQGLRLIYYSQIVNDFQKGDIAEGYSVSREKKESFPLTVTSAQKNPTAFYLCASSMSRRSHQPQHFGDGTRLSIL.

The V call is TRBV10-3, the J call TRBJ1-4; D not resolved. V lost 2 bases and J 4 bases, leaving 11 bases between the germline ends. Germline V CDR1 and CDR2: ENHRY, SYGVKD. The CDR3 is made up of 15 amino acids. The CDR3 sequence: CAISETAFVNEKLFF. The CDR3 DNA follows: TGTGCCATCAGTGAGACAGCCTTCGTTAATGAAAAACTGTTTTTT.

The chain couples TRBV30 to TRBJ1-2, with unresolved D. Germline CDR1 GTSNPN, CDR2 SVGIG (reference sequence). V was pared by 1 base and J by 7 bases, with 7 bases between. CDR3 length: 11 amino acids. This CDR3 reads CAWSAVSGYTF. The DNA of the CDR3 is TGTGCCTGGAGTGCGGTGAGTGGCTACACCTTC.

The chain carries TRBV30 and TRBJ1-3; 9 positions agree with TRBD1. This CDR3 contains 15 residues. V lost 2 bases and J lost 8; bases outside the gene matches: 10. Germline V gene lookup returns CDR1 GTSNPN and CDR2 SVGIG (reference sequence). The CDR3 loop reads CAWSQRDRDYYTIYF. DNA for the CDR3: TGTGCCTGGAGTCAACGGGACAGGGATTATTACACCATATATTTT.

The chain has TRBV27 and TRBJ2-3; D uncertain. Germline V gene sequence: CDR1 MNHEY, CDR2 SMNVEV (reference sequence). V gave up 5 bases and J gave up 3 bases, with 6 bases separating them. The CDR3 length is 12 residues. CDR3 sequence reads: CASSPQTDTQYF. The CDR3 coding sequence is TGTGCCAGCAGTCCCCAGACAGATACGCAGTATTTT.

The V and J genes are TRBV5-1 and TRBJ2-3; D possibly corresponds to TRBD2 (5 bases). Trimming left V 0 bases short and J 6 bases short, with 14 bases between. Looked up from germline, CDR1 is SGHRS and CDR2 is YFSETQ. The CDR3 loop spans 15 amino acids. In nucleotides, the CDR3 is TGCGCCAGCAGCTTGGGTGGGAGAGACACGGATACGCAGTATTTT. Protein sequence: CASSLGGRDTDTQYF.

This clone was seen a few times. The CDR3 reads CASSLGHMNTEAFF. The CDR3 DNA is TGTGCCAGCAGCCTTGGACACATGAACACTGAAGCTTTCTTT. This chain links TRBV3-1 (or the pseudogene TRBV3-2) with TRBJ1-1, with a tentative D call TRBD1 (5 bases). V lost 4 bases to trimming and J lost 0 bases, with 9 bases between them. Germline V gene lookup returns CDR1 LGHDT and CDR2 YNNKEL (reference sequence). This CDR3 contains 14 residues.

There are a few counts of this clone. This chain joins TRBV5-1 and TRBJ1-6, with 9 bases lining up with TRBD1. Germline V gives CDR1 SGHRS, CDR2 YFSETQ. The CDR3 contains 15 residues. With 4 bases clipped from V and 9 bases from J, the junction kept 8 bases outside the gene matches. CDR3 nucleotides: TGCGCCAGCAGCGCCGGGACAGGGACAGGTTCACCCCTCCACTTT. As protein: CASSAGTGTGSPLHF.

The V call is TRBV4-1, the J call TRBJ2-2; D is perhaps TRBD2 (5 bases). Germline V gene data show CDR1 as MGHRA and CDR2 as YSYEKL. This CDR3 is 15 amino acids long. Trimming pared 4 bases from V and 3 bases from J, leaving 12 bases between. The CDR3 DNA follows: TGCGCCAGCAGCCTGACGAGGACTTACACCGGGGAGCTGTTTTTT. It yields the protein CASSLTRTYTGELFF.